This TCR beta chain is drawn from a study of cytomegalovirus exposure and HLA in healthy donors. PCR employed 60 Vbeta and 13 Jbeta primers. The method was immunoSEQ multiplex PCR; TCRdb's version includes in-frame clones alone and lacks a portion of them. The table has 180,000 or so clones, around 80% seen once; the top ten hold under 1.5%. CDR1 and CDR2 from the germline V gene are SGHRS and YFSETQ. This CDR3 contains 18 residues. Trimming took 4 bases from V and 15 from J; bases not matched to a gene: 26. V is TRBV5-1 and J is TRBJ2-1; 9 nucleotides agree with TRBD2. Material for sequencing was PBMCs. The sequence was collected from a girl aged 5 to 17 in good health and CMV-seropositive. The CDR3 sequence: CASSANRFSTSGRTIWFF. The CDR3 DNA sequence: TGCGCCAGCAGCGCTAACAGGTTTTCGACTAGCGGTCGGACGATATGGTTCTTC.